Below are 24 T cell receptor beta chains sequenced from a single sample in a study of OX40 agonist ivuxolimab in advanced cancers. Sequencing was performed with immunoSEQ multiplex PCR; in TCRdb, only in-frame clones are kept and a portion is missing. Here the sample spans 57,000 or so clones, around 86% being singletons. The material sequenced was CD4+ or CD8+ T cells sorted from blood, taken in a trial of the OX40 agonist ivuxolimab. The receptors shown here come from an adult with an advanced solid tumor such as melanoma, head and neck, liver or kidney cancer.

Here the CDR3 reads CASSSLTGEGNTIYF. The CDR3 nucleotides are TGTGCCAGCAGTTCCCTGACAGGGGAAGGAAACACCATATATTTT. The chain recombines TRBV6-5 with TRBJ1-3, with TRBD1 matching over 8 bases. CDR3 length equals 15 residues. With 4 bases clipped from V and 4 bases from J, the junction kept 6 bases outside the gene matches. The germline V gene encodes CDR1 MNHEY and CDR2 SVGAGI.

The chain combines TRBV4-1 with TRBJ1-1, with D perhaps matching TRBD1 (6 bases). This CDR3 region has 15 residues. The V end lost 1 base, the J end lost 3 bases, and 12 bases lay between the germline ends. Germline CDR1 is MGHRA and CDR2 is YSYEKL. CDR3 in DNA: TGCGCCAGCAGCCAAGGTCGGGGGCGTTACACTGAAGCTTTCTTT. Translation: CASSQGRGRYTEAFF.

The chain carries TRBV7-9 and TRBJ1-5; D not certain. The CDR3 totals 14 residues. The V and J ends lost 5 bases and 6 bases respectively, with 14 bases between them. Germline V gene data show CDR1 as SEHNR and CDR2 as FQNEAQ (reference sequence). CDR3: CASSAGPGGQPQHF. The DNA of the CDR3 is TGTGCCAGCAGCGCAGGTCCAGGAGGTCAGCCCCAGCATTTT.

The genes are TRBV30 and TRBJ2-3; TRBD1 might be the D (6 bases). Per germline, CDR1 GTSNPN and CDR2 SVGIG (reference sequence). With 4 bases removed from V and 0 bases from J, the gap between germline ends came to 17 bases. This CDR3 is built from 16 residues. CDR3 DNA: TGTGCCTGGAAACCCGGGACACAAACTAGCACAGATACGCAGTATTTT. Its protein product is CAWKPGTQTSTDTQYF.

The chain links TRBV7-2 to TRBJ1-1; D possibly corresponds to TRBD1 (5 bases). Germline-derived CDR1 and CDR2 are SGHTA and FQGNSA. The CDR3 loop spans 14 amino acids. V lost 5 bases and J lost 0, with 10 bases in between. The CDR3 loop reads CASSRGEMNTEAFF. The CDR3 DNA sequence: TGTGCCAGCAGCCGAGGGGAAATGAACACTGAAGCTTTCTTT.

The CDR3 sequence: CAWSVSGGTEAFF. As DNA, the CDR3 is TGTGCCTGGAGTGTATCCGGGGGCACTGAAGCTTTCTTT. The genes are TRBV30 and TRBJ1-1; perhaps TRBD1 as D (5 bases). V shed 0 bases and J shed 4 bases, with 9 bases lying between them. CDR1 and CDR2 (germline): GTSNPN, SVGIG (reference sequence). This CDR3 is built from 13 residues.

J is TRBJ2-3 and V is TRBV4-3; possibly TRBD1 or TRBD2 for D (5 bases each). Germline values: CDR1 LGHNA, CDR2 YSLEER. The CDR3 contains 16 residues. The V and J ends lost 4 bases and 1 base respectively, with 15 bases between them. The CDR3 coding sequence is TGCGCCAGCAGCCCCTCCTGGGGGACGGGCACAGATACGCAGTATTTT. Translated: CASSPSWGTGTDTQYF.

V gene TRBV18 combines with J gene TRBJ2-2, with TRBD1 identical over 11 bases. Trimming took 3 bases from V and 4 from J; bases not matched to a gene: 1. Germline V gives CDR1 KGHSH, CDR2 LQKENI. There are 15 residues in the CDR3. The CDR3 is CASSPGTGGTGELFF. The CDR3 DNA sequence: TGTGCCAGCTCACCCGGGACAGGGGGCACCGGGGAGCTGTTTTTT.

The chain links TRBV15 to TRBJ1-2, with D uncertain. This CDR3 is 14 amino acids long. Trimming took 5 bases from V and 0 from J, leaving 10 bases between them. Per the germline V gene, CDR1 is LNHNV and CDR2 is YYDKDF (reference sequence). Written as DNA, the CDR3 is TGTGCCACCAGCGGTTTTATGTCTAACTATGGCTACACCTTC. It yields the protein CATSGFMSNYGYTF.

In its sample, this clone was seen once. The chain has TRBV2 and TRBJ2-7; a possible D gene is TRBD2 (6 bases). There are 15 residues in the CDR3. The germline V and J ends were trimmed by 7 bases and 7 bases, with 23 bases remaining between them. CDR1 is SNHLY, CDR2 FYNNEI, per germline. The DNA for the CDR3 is TGTGCCAGCACCCCGGACGGACTACTTGCGGGGGAGCAGTACTTC. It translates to CASTPDGLLAGEQYF.

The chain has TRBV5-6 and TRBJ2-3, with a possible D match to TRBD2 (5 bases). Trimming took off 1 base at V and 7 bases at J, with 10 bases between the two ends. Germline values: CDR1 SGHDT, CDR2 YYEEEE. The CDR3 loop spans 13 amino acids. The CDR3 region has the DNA TGTGCCAGCAGCTTGCCCCCGGGAAATACGCAGTATTTT. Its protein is CASSLPPGNTQYF.

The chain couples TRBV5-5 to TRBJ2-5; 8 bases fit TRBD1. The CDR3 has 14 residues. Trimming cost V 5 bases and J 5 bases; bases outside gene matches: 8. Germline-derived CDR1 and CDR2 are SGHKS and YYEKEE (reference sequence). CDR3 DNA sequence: TGTGCCAGCAGGCCAAACCAGGGGGCTGAGACCCAGTACTTC. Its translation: CASRPNQGAETQYF.

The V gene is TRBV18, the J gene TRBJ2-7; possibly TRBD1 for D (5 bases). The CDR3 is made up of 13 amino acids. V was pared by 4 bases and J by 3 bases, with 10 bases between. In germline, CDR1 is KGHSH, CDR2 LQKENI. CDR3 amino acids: CASSLGVDYEQYF. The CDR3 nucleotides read TGTGCCAGCTCACTAGGGGTCGACTACGAGCAGTACTTC. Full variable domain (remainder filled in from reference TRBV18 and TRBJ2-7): NAGVMQNPRHLVRRRGQEARLRCSPMKGHSHVYWYRQLPEEGLKFMVYLQKENIIDESGMPKERFSAEFPKEGPSILRIQQVVRGDSAAYFCASSLGVDYEQYFGPGTRLTVT.

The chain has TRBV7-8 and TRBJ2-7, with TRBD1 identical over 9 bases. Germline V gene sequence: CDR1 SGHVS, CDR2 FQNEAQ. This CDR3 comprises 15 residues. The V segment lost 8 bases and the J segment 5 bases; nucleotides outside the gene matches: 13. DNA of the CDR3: TGTGCCAGCCGCCAACCGGGACAGGGTCGCAACGAGCAGTACTTC. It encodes CASRQPGQGRNEQYF.

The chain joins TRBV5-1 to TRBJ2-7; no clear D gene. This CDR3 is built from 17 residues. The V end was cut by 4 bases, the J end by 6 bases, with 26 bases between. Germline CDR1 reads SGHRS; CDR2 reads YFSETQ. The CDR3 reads CASSPRVVRIEYGEQYF. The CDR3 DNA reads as TGCGCCAGCAGCCCTAGAGTGGTTAGGATCGAGTATGGCGAGCAGTACTTC. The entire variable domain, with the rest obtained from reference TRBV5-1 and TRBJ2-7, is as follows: KAGVTQTPRYLIKTRGQQVTLSCSPISGHRSVSWYQQTPGQGLQFLFEYFSETQRNKGNFPGRFSGRQFSNSRSEMNVSTLELGDSALYLCASSPRVVRIEYGEQYFGPGTRLTVT.

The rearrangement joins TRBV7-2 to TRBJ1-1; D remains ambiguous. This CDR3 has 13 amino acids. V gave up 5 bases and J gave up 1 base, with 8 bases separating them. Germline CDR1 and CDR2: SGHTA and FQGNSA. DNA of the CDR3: TGTGCCAGCAGCCCTCATCAGAACACTGAAGCTTTCTTT. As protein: CASSPHQNTEAFF.

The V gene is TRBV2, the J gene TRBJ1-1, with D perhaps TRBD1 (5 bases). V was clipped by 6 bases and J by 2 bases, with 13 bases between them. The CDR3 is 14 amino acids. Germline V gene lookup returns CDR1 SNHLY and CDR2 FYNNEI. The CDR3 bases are TGTGCCAGCAGAAACCCCGACAGTAACACTGAAGCTTTCTTT. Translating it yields CASRNPDSNTEAFF.

CDR3 residues: CASSLLGQADTDTQYF. CDR3 nucleotide sequence: TGTGCCAGCAGCCTCTTAGGACAGGCTGACACAGATACGCAGTATTTT. The chain employs TRBV14 and TRBJ2-3; 7 bases are shared with TRBD1. The germline V gene has CDR1 SGHDN and CDR2 FVKESK. Trimming at V came to 4 bases and at J to 2 bases, leaving 9 bases not matched to a gene. There are 16 residues in the CDR3.

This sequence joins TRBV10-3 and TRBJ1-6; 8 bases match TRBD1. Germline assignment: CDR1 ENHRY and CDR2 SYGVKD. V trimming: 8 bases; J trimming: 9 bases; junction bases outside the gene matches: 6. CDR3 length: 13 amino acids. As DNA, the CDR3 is TGTGCCATCCAGGGGGCAGTCGGTTCACCCCTCCACTTT. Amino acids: CAIQGAVGSPLHF.

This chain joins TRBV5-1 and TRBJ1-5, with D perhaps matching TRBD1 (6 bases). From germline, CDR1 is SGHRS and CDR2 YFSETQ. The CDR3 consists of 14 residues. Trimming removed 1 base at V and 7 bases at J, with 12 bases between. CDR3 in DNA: TGCGCCAGCAGCTTGAGGTCAGGGGAGCAGCCCCAGCATTTT. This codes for CASSLRSGEQPQHF.

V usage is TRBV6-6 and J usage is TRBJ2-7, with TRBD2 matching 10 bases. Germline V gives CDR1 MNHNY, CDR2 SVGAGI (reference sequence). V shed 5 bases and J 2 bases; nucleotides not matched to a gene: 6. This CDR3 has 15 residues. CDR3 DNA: TGTGCCAGCAGTCTTCTTAGCGGGGGGACCTACGAGCAGTACTTC. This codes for CASSLLSGGTYEQYF.

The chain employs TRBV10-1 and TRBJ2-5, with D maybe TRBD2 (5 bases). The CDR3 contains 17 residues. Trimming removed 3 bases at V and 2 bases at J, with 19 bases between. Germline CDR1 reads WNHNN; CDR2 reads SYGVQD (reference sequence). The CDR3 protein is CASSEWVSGLSQETQYF. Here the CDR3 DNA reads TGCGCCAGCAGTGAATGGGTTTCGGGGTTATCACAAGAGACCCAGTACTTC.

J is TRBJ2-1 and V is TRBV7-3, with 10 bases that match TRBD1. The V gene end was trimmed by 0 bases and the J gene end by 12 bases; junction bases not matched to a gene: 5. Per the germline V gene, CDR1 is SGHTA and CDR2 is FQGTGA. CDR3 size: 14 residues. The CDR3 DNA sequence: TGTGCCAGCAGCTTAACTCCAGGGGACAGGGGGCAGTTCTTC. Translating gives CASSLTPGDRGQFF.

As DNA, the CDR3 is TGTGCCAGCAGCAAAGATCCGGGAAAGGAGGATCAGCCCCAGCATTTT. It specifies CASSKDPGKEDQPQHF. The gene calls are TRBV21-1 and TRBJ1-5. TRBV21-1 is deemed a pseudogene. CDR3 length equals 16 residues.